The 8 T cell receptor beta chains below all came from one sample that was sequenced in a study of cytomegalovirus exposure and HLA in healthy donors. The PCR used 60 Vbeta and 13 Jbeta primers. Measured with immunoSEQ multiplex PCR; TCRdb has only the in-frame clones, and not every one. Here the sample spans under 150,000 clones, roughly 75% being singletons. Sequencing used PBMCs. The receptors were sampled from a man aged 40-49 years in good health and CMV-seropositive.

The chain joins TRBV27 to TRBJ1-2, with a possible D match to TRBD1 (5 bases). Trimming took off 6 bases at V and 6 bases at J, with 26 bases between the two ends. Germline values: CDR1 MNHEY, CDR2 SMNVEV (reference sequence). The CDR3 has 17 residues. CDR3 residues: CASSRRRRDSSTDGYTF. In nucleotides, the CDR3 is TGTGCCAGCAGCCGGCGGAGGAGGGACTCCTCCACAGATGGCTACACCTTC.

Here the CDR3 reads CAWSVRLAEDIQYF. CDR3 DNA sequence: TGTGCCTGGAGTGTGAGACTAGCGGAGGACATTCAGTACTTC. The chain has TRBV30 and TRBJ2-4, with 9 nucleotides matching TRBD2. Germline CDR1 GTSNPN, CDR2 SVGIG (reference sequence). The junction had 5 bases not matched to a gene; V was cut back by 0 bases and J by 8 bases. The CDR3 runs to 14 residues.

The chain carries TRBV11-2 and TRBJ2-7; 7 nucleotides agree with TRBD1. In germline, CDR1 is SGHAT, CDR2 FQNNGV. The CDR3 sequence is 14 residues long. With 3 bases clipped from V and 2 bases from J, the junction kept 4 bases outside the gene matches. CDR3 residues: CASSFGRGTYEQYF. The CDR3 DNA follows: TGTGCCAGCAGCTTTGGCAGGGGGACCTACGAGCAGTACTTC.

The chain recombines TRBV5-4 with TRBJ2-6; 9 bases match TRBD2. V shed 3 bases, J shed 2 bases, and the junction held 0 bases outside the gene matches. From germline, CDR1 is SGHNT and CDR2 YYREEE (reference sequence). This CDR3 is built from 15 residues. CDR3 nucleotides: TGTGCCAGCAGCTCTAGCGGGACTGGGGCCAACGTCCTGACTTTC. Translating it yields CASSSSGTGANVLTF.

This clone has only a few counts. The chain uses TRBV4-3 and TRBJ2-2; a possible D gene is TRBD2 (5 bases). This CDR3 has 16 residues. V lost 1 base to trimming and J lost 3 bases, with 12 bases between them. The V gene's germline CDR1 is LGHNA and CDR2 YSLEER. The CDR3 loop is CASSQGLAEDTGELFF. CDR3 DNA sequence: TGCGCCAGCAGCCAAGGATTGGCGGAGGACACCGGGGAGCTGTTTTTT.

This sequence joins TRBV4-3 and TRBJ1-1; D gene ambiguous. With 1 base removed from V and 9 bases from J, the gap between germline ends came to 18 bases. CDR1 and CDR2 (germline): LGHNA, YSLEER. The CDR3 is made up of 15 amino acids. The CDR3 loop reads CASSQALSGAGKAFF. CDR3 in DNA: TGCGCCAGCAGCCAAGCCCTTTCGGGAGCCGGAAAAGCTTTCTTT.

In nucleotides, the CDR3 is TGCGCCAGCAGCCAAGCCGAAGGGGGCAATCAGCCCCAGCATTTT. This codes for CASSQAEGGNQPQHF. The chain is built from TRBV4-1 and TRBJ1-5; D is perhaps TRBD1 (5 bases). This CDR3 spans 15 amino acids. The germline CDR1 and CDR2 sequences are MGHRA and YSYEKL. V was pared by 1 base and J by 2 bases, with 9 bases between.

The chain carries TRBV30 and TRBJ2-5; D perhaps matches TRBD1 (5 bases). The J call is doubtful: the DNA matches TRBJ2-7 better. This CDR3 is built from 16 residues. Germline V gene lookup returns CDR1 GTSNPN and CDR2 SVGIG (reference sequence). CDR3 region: CAWSVRLGQGSYEQYF. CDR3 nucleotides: TGTGCCTGGAGTGTACGGTTAGGTCAGGGTTCCTACGAGCAGTACTTC.